The 21 T cell receptor beta chains below were found in one sample sequenced in a study of cytomegalovirus exposure and HLA in healthy donors. The study ran its PCR with 60 Vbeta and 13 Jbeta primers. The assay was immunoSEQ multiplex PCR, and TCRdb's table has in-frame clones only and misses some. The sample lists about 190,000 clones, 79% seen once, with approximately 1.5% in the top ten. Source material: PBMCs. All receptors come from a woman between 18 and 29 years old in good health and CMV-seronegative.

In its sample, this clone was seen a few times. V is TRBV29-1 and J is TRBJ1-1; 7 bases are shared with TRBD1. Trimming removed 4 bases from V and 5 bases from J; junction bases left unmatched: 10. Germline V gene data show CDR1 as SQVTM and CDR2 as ANQGSEA. CDR3 length: 14 residues. CDR3 region: CSVADRRLATEAFF. CDR3 coding DNA: TGCAGCGTTGCGGACAGGAGACTTGCGACTGAAGCTTTCTTT.

V and J are TRBV19 and TRBJ1-2; tentative D call: TRBD1 (5 bases). Germline V gene lookup returns CDR1 LNHDA and CDR2 SQIVND (reference sequence). V was pared by 0 bases and J by 5 bases, with 13 bases between. The CDR3 spans 15 residues. CDR3 bases: TGTGCCAGTAGTATAGAGGTTGGAGGGGAATATGGCTACACCTTC. This codes for CASSIEVGGEYGYTF.

V is TRBV15 and J is TRBJ1-5, with no clear D. V was shortened by 4 bases and J by 5 bases, with 12 bases between the two germline ends. Germline-derived CDR1 and CDR2 are LNHNV and YYDKDF (reference sequence). The length of the CDR3 is 14 residues. CDR3 sequence reads: CATSTGWYDQPQHF. DNA for the CDR3: TGTGCCACCAGCACGGGGTGGTACGATCAGCCCCAGCATTTT.

This clone was seen a few times. The chain has TRBV6-1 and TRBJ1-1; D unclear. The V end lost 1 base, the J end lost 5 bases, and 11 bases lay between the germline ends. CDR3 size: 14 residues. Germline V CDR1 and CDR2: MNHNS, SASEGT. In nucleotides, the CDR3 is TGTGCCAGCAGTGAAGTGAGGGTGGTTACTGAAGCTTTCTTT. This translates into CASSEVRVVTEAFF.

The chain carries TRBV6-5 and TRBJ1-2; D possibly corresponds to TRBD1 (5 bases). V lost 7 bases and J lost 5, with 14 bases in between. The CDR3 extends over 13 amino acids. Germline V lookup: CDR1 MNHEY, CDR2 SVGAGI. The CDR3, as DNA: TGTGCCAGCACAAGGGGCAGTGGGTATGGCTACACCTTC. Translating it yields CASTRGSGYGYTF.

The chain carries TRBV20-1 and TRBJ1-2; D is ambiguous. The CDR3 runs to 11 residues. With 3 bases removed from V and 8 bases from J, the gap between germline ends came to 10 bases. The germline CDR1 and CDR2 sequences are DFQATT and SNEGSKA (reference sequence). CDR3 DNA sequence: TGCAGTGCTAGTAATACGGAGGGCTACACCTTC. Translated: CSASNTEGYTF.

The table lists this clone with a few counts. V is TRBV28 and J is TRBJ2-1, with TRBD1 as a possible D gene (5 bases). The V gene lost 2 bases and the J gene lost 7 bases, with 15 bases spanning the gap. CDR3 length: 15 amino acids. Germline CDR1 reads MDHEN; CDR2 reads SYDVKM. The CDR3 DNA reads TGTGCCAGCAGTTTAGGGGCGCCACCGACGAATGAGCAGTTCTTC. Translating gives CASSLGAPPTNEQFF.

This rearrangement joins TRBV6-5 to TRBJ2-1, with a weak D call TRBD2 (5 bases). This CDR3 is built from 15 residues. Germline V CDR1 and CDR2: MNHEY, SVGAGI. The V and J ends lost 5 bases and 0 bases respectively, with 11 bases between them. The CDR3 reads CASSASGSSYNEQFF. Here the CDR3 DNA reads TGTGCCAGCAGTGCGAGCGGAAGCTCCTACAATGAGCAGTTCTTC.

This chain connects TRBV6-1 to TRBJ1-1, with TRBD1 matching over 8 bases. The V gene end was trimmed by 7 bases and the J gene end by 4 bases; junction bases not matched to a gene: 5. The CDR3 extends over 13 amino acids. Germline-derived CDR1 and CDR2 are MNHNS and SASEGT. The CDR3 loop is CASKRQGTTEAFF. The CDR3 DNA sequence: TGTGCCAGCAAAAGACAGGGGACCACTGAAGCTTTCTTT.

The CDR3 sequence: CASTGKINEKLFF. The CDR3 DNA reads TGTGCCAGCACGGGGAAAATTAATGAAAAACTGTTTTTT. V and J are TRBV6-5 and TRBJ1-4; no reliable D call. Looked up from germline, CDR1 is MNHEY and CDR2 is SVGAGI. Trimming shortened V by 7 bases and J by 4 bases, and 10 bases separated the two germline ends. This CDR3 contains 13 residues.

The chain is built from TRBV10-3 and TRBJ2-7; TRBD1 matches 9 bases. The V gene's germline CDR1 is ENHRY and CDR2 SYGVKD. This CDR3 is 15 amino acids long. With V trimmed by 7 bases and J by 2 bases, 9 bases remained unmatched. The CDR3: CAITTPRTGAYEQYF. DNA for the CDR3: TGTGCCATCACCACCCCTCGGACAGGGGCCTACGAGCAGTACTTC.

This clone is medium-sized in the sample. The CDR3 is CASSDSSSGFSGANVLTF. The CDR3 DNA is TGTGCCAGCAGTGACTCCTCTAGCGGGTTTTCTGGGGCCAACGTCCTGACTTTC. The V call is TRBV6-4, the J call TRBJ2-6; 8 positions match TRBD2. There are 18 residues in the CDR3. Losses at the gene ends were 0 bases for V and 1 base for J; bases not matched to a gene: 5. Germline CDR1 reads MRHNA; CDR2 reads SNTAGT.

The chain is built from TRBV7-9 and TRBJ2-7; 9 bases fit TRBD1. After removal of 4 bases from V and 3 bases from J, the junction contained 10 bases not matched to a gene. Germline V gives CDR1 SEHNR, CDR2 FQNEAQ (reference sequence). The CDR3 runs 16 residues. DNA for the CDR3: TGTGCCAGCAGCTCTCCTGTGGGACAGGGTCACTACGAGCAGTACTTC. It codes for CASSSPVGQGHYEQYF. The whole variable domain, filled in from reference TRBV7-9 and TRBJ2-7, reads DTGVSQNPRHKITKRGQNVTFRCDPISEHNRLYWYRQTLGQGPEFLTYFQNEAQLEKSRLLSDRFSAERPKGSFSTLEIQRTEQGDSAMYLCASSSPVGQGHYEQYFGPGTRLTVT.

This rearrangement joins TRBV6-1 to TRBJ1-1, with 8 bases identical to TRBD1. The trim removed 4 bases at V and 5 bases at J, leaving 12 bases unmatched. Germline V CDR1 and CDR2: MNHNS, SASEGT. The CDR3 sequence is 16 residues long. This CDR3 reads CASSAPGQVLGTEAFF. DNA of the CDR3: TGTGCCAGCAGTGCCCCGGGACAGGTTTTGGGAACTGAAGCTTTCTTT.

The V call is TRBV7-3, the J call TRBJ2-3, with D tentatively TRBD1 (6 bases). V lost 0 bases, J lost 2 bases, and 15 bases lay in between. The CDR3 length is 17 residues. Per germline, CDR1 SGHTA and CDR2 FQGTGA. CDR3 DNA sequence: TGTGCCAGCAGCTTAACAGGGGACATAAGTTTCACAGATACGCAGTATTTT. Translated: CASSLTGDISFTDTQYF.

This sequence joins TRBV25-1 and TRBJ1-1; tentatively, D is TRBD1 (6 bases). The CDR3 extends over 15 amino acids. CDR1 and CDR2 from the germline V gene are MGHDK and SYGVNS. Between the trimmed V and J ends, which lost 1 base and 4 bases, there was a span of 13 bases. The CDR3 spells CASSESAGAFTEAFF. CDR3 nucleotides: TGTGCCAGCAGTGAATCTGCGGGGGCGTTCACTGAAGCTTTCTTT.

This chain joins TRBV6-5 and TRBJ1-2; 8 nucleotides agree with TRBD1. After removal of 2 bases from V and 4 bases from J, the junction contained 6 bases not matched to a gene. CDR3 size: 15 residues. Germline values: CDR1 MNHEY, CDR2 SVGAGI. This CDR3 is CASSYLDRVSYGYTF. In DNA form, the CDR3 reads TGTGCCAGCAGTTACCTGGACAGGGTGAGCTATGGCTACACCTTC.

V is TRBV4-1 and J is TRBJ2-1; 12 bases line up with TRBD2. Per germline, CDR1 MGHRA and CDR2 YSYEKL. Germline trimming cut 1 base from V and 0 bases from J; bases unmatched to any gene: 10. CDR3 length: 20 amino acids. This chain's CDR3 is CASSQVWLAGGTSSYNEQFF. In DNA, the CDR3 is TGCGCCAGCAGCCAAGTATGGCTAGCGGGAGGGACGAGCTCCTACAATGAGCAGTTCTTC.

The rearrangement uses TRBV2 and TRBJ2-1, with 13 bases lining up with TRBD2. This CDR3 comprises 20 residues. CDR1 is SNHLY, CDR2 FYNNEI, per germline. V lost 6 bases to trimming and J lost 0 bases; unmatched junction nucleotides: 14. This CDR3 is CASSEQRLAGGRSSYNEQFF. The CDR3 coding sequence is TGTGCCAGCAGCGAGCAACGACTAGCGGGGGGCCGGAGCTCCTACAATGAGCAGTTCTTC.

This chain joins TRBV5-1 and TRBJ2-5; 8 bases are shared with TRBD2. The CDR3 totals 14 residues. The trim removed 8 bases at V and 2 bases at J, leaving 8 bases unmatched. CDR1 and CDR2 (germline): SGHRS, YFSETQ. CDR3 sequence (DNA): TGCGCCAGTCATAGAGCGGGGGCACAAGAGACCCAGTACTTC. This gives the protein CASHRAGAQETQYF. The complete variable domain, with remaining parts taken from reference TRBV5-1 and TRBJ2-5, reads KAGVTQTPRYLIKTRGQQVTLSCSPISGHRSVSWYQQTPGQGLQFLFEYFSETQRNKGNFPGRFSGRQFSNSRSEMNVSTLELGDSALYLCASHRAGAQETQYFGPGTRLLVL.

In its sample, this clone was seen a few times. The chain carries TRBV2 and TRBJ1-6, with D unresolved. Trimming took 0 bases from V and 7 from J, leaving 4 bases between them. Germline V gives CDR1 SNHLY, CDR2 FYNNEI. The CDR3 is 13 residues long. CDR3 sequence (DNA): TGTGCCAGCAGTGAAGCCCTCAATTCACCCCTCCACTTT. The encoded protein is CASSEALNSPLHF.